This section outlines one TCR beta chain sequence together with its context. The same CDR3 arises from other DNA sequences in this sample as well. CDR1 and CDR2 from the germline V gene are SGHAT and FQNNGV. Trimming took off 5 bases at V and 1 base at J, with 8 bases between the two ends. The CDR3 runs to 14 residues. In the original analysis: Quantification of nucleated cells was approximated via reference gene primer amplification. Using immunoSEQ multiplex PCR, the repertoire was profiled, and TCRdb retains in-frame clones only, with some absent. V, J and clone size are taken as reported in that table, and D and trimming were inferred from the DNA itself. The table has around 80,000 clones, 82% seen once. The data derive from a study of blood T cell repertoires in COVID-19. Study details: Acute and convalescent COVID-19 specimens originated in the United States, Italy and Spain. Sources were T cells, B-cell-depleted T cells, or PBMCs; the material itself was cDNA or gDNA.

This chain connects TRBV11-2 to TRBJ2-2, with D unresolved. The TCR comes from a human donor in a cohort sampled during active COVID-19. The sequenced sample consisted of peripheral blood. CDR3 sequence reads: CASSRRGNTGELFF. The CDR3 DNA is TGTGCCAGCAGCCGCAGAGGGAACACCGGGGAGCTGTTTTTT.